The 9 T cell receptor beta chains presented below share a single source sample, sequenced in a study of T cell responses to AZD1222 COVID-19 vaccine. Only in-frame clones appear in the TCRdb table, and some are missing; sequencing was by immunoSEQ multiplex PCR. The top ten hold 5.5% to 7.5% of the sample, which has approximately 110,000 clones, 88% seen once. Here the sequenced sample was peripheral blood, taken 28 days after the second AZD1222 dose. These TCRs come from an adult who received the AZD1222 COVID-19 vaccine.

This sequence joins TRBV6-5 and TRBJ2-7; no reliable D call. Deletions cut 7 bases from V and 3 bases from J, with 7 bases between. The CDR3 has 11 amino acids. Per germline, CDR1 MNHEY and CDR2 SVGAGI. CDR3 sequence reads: CASITNYEQYF. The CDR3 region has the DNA TGTGCCAGCATCACAAACTACGAGCAGTACTTC.

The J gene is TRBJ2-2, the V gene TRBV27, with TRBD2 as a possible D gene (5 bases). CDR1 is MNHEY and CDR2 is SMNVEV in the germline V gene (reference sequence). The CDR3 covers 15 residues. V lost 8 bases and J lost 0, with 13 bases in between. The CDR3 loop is CASRSVRTNTGELFF. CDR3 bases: TGTGCCAGCCGTAGCGTACGCACGAACACCGGGGAGCTGTTTTTT.

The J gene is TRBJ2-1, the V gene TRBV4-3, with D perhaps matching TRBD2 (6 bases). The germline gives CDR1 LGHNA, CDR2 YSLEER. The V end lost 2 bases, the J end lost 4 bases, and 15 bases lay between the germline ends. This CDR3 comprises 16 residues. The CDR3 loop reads CASSQLHGTQYNEQFF. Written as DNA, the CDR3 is TGCGCCAGCAGCCAACTTCACGGGACTCAATACAATGAGCAGTTCTTC.

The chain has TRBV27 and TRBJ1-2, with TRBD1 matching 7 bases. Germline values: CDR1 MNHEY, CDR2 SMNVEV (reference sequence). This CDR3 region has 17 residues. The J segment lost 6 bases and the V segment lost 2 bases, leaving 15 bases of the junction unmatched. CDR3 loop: CASSLTPGTASGHGYTF. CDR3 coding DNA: TGTGCCAGCAGTTTAACGCCCGGGACAGCCTCGGGCCATGGCTACACCTTC.

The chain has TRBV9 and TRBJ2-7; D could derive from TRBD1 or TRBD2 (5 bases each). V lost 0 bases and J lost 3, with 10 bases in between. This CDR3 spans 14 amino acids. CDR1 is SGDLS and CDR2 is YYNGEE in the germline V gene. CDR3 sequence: CASSVGDGLYEQYF. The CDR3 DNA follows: TGTGCCAGCAGCGTAGGGGACGGTCTCTACGAGCAGTACTTC.

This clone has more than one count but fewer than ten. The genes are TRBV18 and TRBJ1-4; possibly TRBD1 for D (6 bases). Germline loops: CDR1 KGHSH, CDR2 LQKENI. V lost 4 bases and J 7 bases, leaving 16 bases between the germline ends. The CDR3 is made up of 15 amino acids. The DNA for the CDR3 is TGTGCCAGCTCACACGGTCGGCGGGGGCTTGAAAAACTGTTTTTT. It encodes CASSHGRRGLEKLFF.

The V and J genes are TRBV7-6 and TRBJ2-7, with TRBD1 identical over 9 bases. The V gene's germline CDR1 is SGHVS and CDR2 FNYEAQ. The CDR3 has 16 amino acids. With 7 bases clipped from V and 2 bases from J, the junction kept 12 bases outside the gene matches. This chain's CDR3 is CASTLAGTGSPYEQYF. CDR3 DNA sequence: TGTGCCAGCACATTAGCCGGGACAGGGTCTCCCTACGAGCAGTACTTC.

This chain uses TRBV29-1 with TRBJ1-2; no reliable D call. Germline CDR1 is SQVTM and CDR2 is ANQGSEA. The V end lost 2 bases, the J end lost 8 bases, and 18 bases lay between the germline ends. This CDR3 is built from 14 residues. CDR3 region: CSVELNTRREGYTF. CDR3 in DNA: TGCAGCGTTGAACTCAATACACGGCGGGAGGGCTACACCTTC. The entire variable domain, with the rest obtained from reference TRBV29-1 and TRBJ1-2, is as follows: SAVISQKPSRDICQRGTSLTIQCQVDSQVTMMFWYRQQPGQSLTLIATANQGSEATYESGFVIDKFPISRPNLTFSTLTVSNMSPEDSSIYLCSVELNTRREGYTFGSGTRLTVV.

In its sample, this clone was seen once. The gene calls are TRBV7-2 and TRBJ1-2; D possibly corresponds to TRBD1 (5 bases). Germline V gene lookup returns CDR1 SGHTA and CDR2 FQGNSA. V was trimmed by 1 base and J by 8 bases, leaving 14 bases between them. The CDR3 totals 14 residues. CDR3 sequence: CASSLGPSGRGYTF. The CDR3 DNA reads TGTGCCAGCAGCTTAGGGCCCTCGGGGCGAGGCTACACCTTC.